The entry that follows covers one T cell receptor (beta chain) sequence. This clonotype was counted between two and nine times. Its antigen is unknown. The record has no base qualities; no much larger clone is one base away. Library preparation employed 5' RACE. Sequencing instrument: NextSeq 500. To allow correction of PCR and sequencing errors, the TCR library protocol tagged every TCR cDNA molecule with a unique molecular identifier. As for how the authors treated the data: TCR identification, UMI-based error correction and CDR3 extraction were performed with Decombinator tools. TCRs above a frequency of 2 per 1,000, corresponding to the top 1% of the tumor frequency distribution, were defined as expanded. Renyi diversity was calculated using the R vegan package after each repertoire was subsampled 100 times to 5,000 TCRs. CDR3 similarity networks were built from amino acid triplet string-kernel similarity, with CDR3s being connected when pairwise similarity was above 0.82. TCRdb reran the public reads through fastp at Q25 and MiXCR, keeping productive beta chains. A single entry per CDR3 protein holds the most common genes and DNA from its merged rows. The V and J calls and clone size are TCRdb's, not the authors'. In this sample the table shows about 120,000 distinct CDR3 sequences, 10% to 15% of which occur a single time. The ten largest account for 15% to 20% of the sample.

This entry is derived from a study of spatial heterogeneity in lung cancer (dated by TCRdb to between 2019 and 2020). With regard to the full study: The donors were 65 to 90 patients from the lung TRACERx cohort who had early-stage, untreated non-small cell lung cancer. Beta-chain transcripts were consistently detected in greater numbers than alpha-chain transcripts, which likely reflects a higher abundance of beta-chain transcripts. In the raw uncorrected reads, each unique combination of TCR and UMI appeared more than ten times on average. Follow-up PBMC samples were sequenced whenever available, with a median time to follow-up of roughly 22 months after resection. Nonsynonymous mutation counts, determined by whole-exome sequencing of tumor tissue, were related to TCR repertoire features. At surgery, both alpha and beta chains were TCR-sequenced in 200 to 250 tumor regions, over 61 matched nontumor lung samples and a few dozen PBMC samples. In non-small cell lung cancer, the study made a quantitative comparison of TCR alpha and beta repertoires among multiple tumor regions, matched nontumor lung and blood.

Study-level results and caveats: Ubiquitous expanded tumor TCRs were found in blood more often at tumor resection than at routine follow-up. Only approximately 14 patients were included in the comparisons of baseline and follow-up blood repertoires. Confirming at a functional level the hypothesis that regional TCRs recognize regional mutations was considered to require additional single-cell paired TCR alpha and beta sequencing.

The time point label of this sample denotes: blood at routine non-recurrence follow-up after resection. TCR sequencing used whole RNA extracted from tumor and nontumor lung tissue, or from cryopreserved PBMC samples, without cell sorting. Patients were selected for TCR sequencing only if sufficient RNA was available from at least two tumor regions. The V end gives up 2 bases and the J end 0 bases, leaving 9 bases in the junction not matched to a gene. The CDR3, from cysteine to phenylalanine, totals 16 residues. Just CDR3 DNA is preserved here, 48 bases in frame from base 1. Taken from the germline V gene (reference sequence), the CDR1 and CDR2 loops are GTSNPN and SVGIG.

The sample consisted of PBMCs, taken at follow-up. This sequence originates from a male donor with early-stage non-small cell lung cancer. The V and J genes are TRBV30 and TRBJ2-7; 8 nucleotides in the junction match TRBD2. The DNA sequence is as follows: TGTGCCTGGAGTCTCCTAGCGGGCCGTCCCTCCTACGAGCAGTACTTC. This codes for CAWSLLAGRPSYEQYF.